The present T cell receptor beta chain was sequenced within a study of cytomegalovirus exposure and HLA in healthy donors. A remark on this clone: Its specificity is unknown.

The length of the CDR3 is 15 residues. Germline V CDR1 and CDR2: SGHRS, YFSETQ. The V and J ends lost 3 bases and 6 bases, in that order; junction bases with no gene match: 8. A multiplex PCR was run with 60 Vbeta primers and 13 Jbeta primers. Repertoires were generated with immunoSEQ multiplex PCR, while TCRdb's copy carries only in-frame clones and drops some. The sample has some 140,000 clones, and its top ten clones hold around 1.5%. Notes on the study in general: Later work found that TCR association rates differed between HLA loci; DRB1 had the most and HLA-C the fewest.

The chain carries TRBV5-1 and TRBJ2-1, with TRBD2 matching over 8 bases. The source of this sequence is a woman aged 35 to 49 in good health and CMV-seronegative. Sequencing was performed on PBMCs. The CDR3 region is CASSSNSGVTNEQFF. The CDR3 DNA sequence: TGCGCCAGCAGCTCTAATAGCGGGGTAACCAATGAGCAGTTCTTC.